This TCR beta chain derives from a study of control samples from healthy donors and cancer patients (dated by TCRdb to 2019 to 2021). Concerning this clone itself: The specificity of this receptor is unknown. No clone much larger than this one lies a single base away; base qualities are absent.

The library was produced with the immunoSEQ multiplex PCR assay. The table was pulled from immuneACCESS by TCRdb, which kept in-frame rearrangements only. Such tables lose some clones; where checked, under half of the loss comes from unresolved V genes, and the rest has no known cause. In all, the sample holds more than 80,000 clones, and over 85% of those were seen once. Approximately 7.6% of the sample is in the top ten clones. CDR3 length: 16 amino acids, cysteine to phenylalanine. Solely the CDR3 DNA is kept, with 48 bases framed from the first base. Cut back by 5 bases and 6 bases, the V and J ends lie 22 bases apart. CDR1 and CDR2 were assigned from the germline V gene (reference sequence) as SEHNR and FQNEAQ.

This TCR was recovered from a man aged 18 to 30 in good health. Material for sequencing was blood. This sequence uses TRBV7-9 and TRBJ1-1, with no confident D gene call. The CDR3 protein sequence reads: CASSTSPGEPPAEAFF. The DNA sequence reads TGTGCCAGCAGCACATCACCGGGAGAACCTCCGGCTGAAGCTTTCTTT.